This TCR beta chain was sequenced for a study of T-cell reconstitution after alpha-beta-depleted transplantation in children. General study findings and limits: The high TCRbeta diversity at day 60 in some patients came from surviving recipient T cells and thymic progenitors.

Preparation of the TCRbeta library was carried out with unique molecular identifiers. TCRdb called the PCR reads again in MiXCR, with one record for every CDR3 protein. Among 900,000 or so distinct CDR3 sequences listed, 16% were seen once. This clonotype turned up a few times. Its target is unknown. This specimen was PBMCs, mostly from graft donor cells, taken 360 days after TCRalphabeta/CD19-depleted stem cell transplant. This TCR derives from a male patient between 10 and 17 years old who had a stem cell transplant for acute lymphoblastic leukemia, so the T cells may come from the graft donor.

CDR3 protein: CASILTEDTEAFF. The CDR3 DNA follows: TGTGCCAGCATCTTGACGGAGGACACTGAAGCTTTCTTT. The V gene is TRBV12-3 or TRBV12-4, the J gene TRBJ1-1; unclear D gene. The germline V and J ends were trimmed by 7 bases and 3 bases, with 12 bases remaining between them. The CDR3 is 13 residues long.